The clone carrying this T cell receptor beta chain has only a few counts. Antigen: not known. The entry originates in a study of T cells in Graves' hyperthyroidism and ophthalmopathy. Study-wide points: Prediction of ophthalmopathy progression came a median around 6 months pre-onset. Separation of ophthalmopathy from stable hyperthyroidism was achieved by a 13 V-J model.

Patients affected by ophthalmopathy presented a Clinical Activity Score of at least 3, a NOSPECS grade of at least 4, and disease duration below 3 months. Clinical symptoms, serum thyroxine and TRAb, thyroid ultrasound and orbital computed tomography together formed the diagnostic basis. With V trimmed by 4 bases and J by 3 bases, 13 bases remained unmatched. CDR3 size: 18 residues. Germline lookup yields CDR1 LGHDT and CDR2 YNNKEL (reference sequence). From RNA transcripts, TCR beta CDR3 regions were amplified. HTBI primers were the set used in a first-round RT-PCR of the TCR CDR3. TCRdb reprocessed the multiplex PCR reads via MiXCR and lists one record per CDR3 protein. This table has hundreds of thousands of distinct CDR3 sequences, about 20% appearing once.

The sample comprised blood. The chain is built from TRBV3-1 and TRBJ2-1, with TRBD2 matching 9 bases. This sequence originates from a man aged 35-49 years with Graves' ophthalmopathy. The CDR3 coding sequence is TGTGCCAGCAGCCGGTCTCACCCGCCTAGCGGGGTCTACAATGAGCAGTTCTTC. Its translation is CASSRSHPPSGVYNEQFF.